This TCR beta chain comes out of a study of T cell responses to AZD1222 COVID-19 vaccine. Overall study findings and caveats: Spike-specific TCR breadth and depth both grew after two AZD1222 doses. In a largely white British group with more females than males, clonal diversity was possibly underestimated.

The CDR3 has 14 amino acids. The germline V gene encodes CDR1 MNHEY and CDR2 SVGAGI. With 6 bases removed from V and 3 bases from J, the gap between germline ends came to 15 bases. This table comes from immunoSEQ multiplex PCR, and its TCRdb copy is limited to in-frame clones, with some not included. The repertoire holds roughly 80,000 clones, with approximately 86% as singletons. A note on this clone: Its specificity is unknown.

The starting material was peripheral blood, obtained on day 0 of MenACWY control vaccination. The gene calls are TRBV6-5 and TRBJ2-7, with D maybe TRBD1 (6 bases). This clonotype originated in an adult in good health. The CDR3 reads CASRQGNNLYEQYF. Here the CDR3 DNA reads TGTGCCAGCAGACAGGGAAATAACCTCTACGAGCAGTACTTC.